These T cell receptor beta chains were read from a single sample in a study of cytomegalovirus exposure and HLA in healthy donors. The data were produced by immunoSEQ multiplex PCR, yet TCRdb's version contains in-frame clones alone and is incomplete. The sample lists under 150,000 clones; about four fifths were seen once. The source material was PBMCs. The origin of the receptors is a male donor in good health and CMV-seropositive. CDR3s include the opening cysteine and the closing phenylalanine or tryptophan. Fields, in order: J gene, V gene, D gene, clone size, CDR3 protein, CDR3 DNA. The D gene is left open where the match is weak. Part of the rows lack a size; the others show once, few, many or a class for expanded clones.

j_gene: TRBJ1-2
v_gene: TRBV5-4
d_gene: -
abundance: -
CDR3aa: CASSLGAGPLYGYTF
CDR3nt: TGTGCCAGCAGCTTAGGGGCAGGCCCTTTGTATGGCTACACCTTC

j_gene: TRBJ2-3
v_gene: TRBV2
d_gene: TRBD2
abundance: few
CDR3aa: CASSETLAGAASTDTQYF
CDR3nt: TGTGCCAGCAGTGAGACGTTAGCGGGAGCGGCTAGCACAGATACGCAGTATTTT

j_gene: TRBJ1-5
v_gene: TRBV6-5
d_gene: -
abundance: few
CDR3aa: CASSYSGGNQPQHF
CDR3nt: TGTGCCAGCAGTTACTCAGGGGGTAATCAGCCCCAGCATTTT

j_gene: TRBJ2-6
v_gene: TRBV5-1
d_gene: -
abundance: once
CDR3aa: CASSLASGANVLTF
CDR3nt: TGCGCCAGCAGCTTAGCCTCTGGGGCCAACGTCCTGACTTTC

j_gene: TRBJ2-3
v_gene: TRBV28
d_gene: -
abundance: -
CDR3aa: CASSASTDTQYF
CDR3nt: TGTGCCAGCAGTGCGTCCACAGATACGCAGTATTTT

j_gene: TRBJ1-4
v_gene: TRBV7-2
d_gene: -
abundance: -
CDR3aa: CASSLDPDGASNEKLFF
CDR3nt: TGTGCCAGCAGCTTAGACCCGGATGGGGCGTCTAATGAAAAACTGTTTTTT

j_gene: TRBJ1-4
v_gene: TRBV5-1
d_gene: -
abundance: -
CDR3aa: CASSLGGAGRNEKLFF
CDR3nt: TGCGCCAGCAGCTTAGGCGGCGCAGGGAGGAATGAAAAACTGTTTTTT

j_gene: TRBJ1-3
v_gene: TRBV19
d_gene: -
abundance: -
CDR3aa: CASMRQGNSGNTIYF
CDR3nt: TGTGCCAGTATGCGGCAGGGCAACTCTGGAAACACCATATATTTT

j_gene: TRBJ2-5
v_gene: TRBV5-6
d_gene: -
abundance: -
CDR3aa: CASSSTSMGETQYF
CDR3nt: TGTGCCAGCAGCTCGACTAGTATGGGGGAGACCCAGTACTTC

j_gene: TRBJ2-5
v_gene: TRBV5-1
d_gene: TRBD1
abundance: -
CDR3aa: CASSPGTGGYQETQYF
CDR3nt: TGCGCCAGCAGCCCCGGGACAGGGGGTTACCAAGAGACCCAGTACTTC

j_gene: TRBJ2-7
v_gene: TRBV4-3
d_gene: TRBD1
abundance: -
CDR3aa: CASSQNRGYEQYF
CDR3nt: TGCGCCAGCAGCCAAAACAGGGGCTACGAGCAGTACTTC

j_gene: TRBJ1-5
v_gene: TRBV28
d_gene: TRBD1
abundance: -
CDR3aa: CASSFGDRGWQPQHF
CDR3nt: TGTGCCAGCAGTTTCGGGGACAGGGGATGGCAGCCCCAGCATTTT

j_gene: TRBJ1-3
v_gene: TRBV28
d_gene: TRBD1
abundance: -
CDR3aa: CASSRQGGDTIYF
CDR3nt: TGTGCCAGCAGCCGACAGGGGGGAGACACCATATATTTT

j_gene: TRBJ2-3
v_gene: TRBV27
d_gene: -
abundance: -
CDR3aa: CASSYSTSTDTQYF
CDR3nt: TGTGCCAGCAGTTATAGTACTAGCACAGATACGCAGTATTTT

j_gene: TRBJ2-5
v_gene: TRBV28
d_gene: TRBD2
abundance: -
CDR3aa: CASTRAGEGETQYF
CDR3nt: TGTGCCAGCACCCGAGCGGGAGAGGGAGAGACCCAGTACTTC

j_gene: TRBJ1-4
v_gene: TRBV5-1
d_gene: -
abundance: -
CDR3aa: CASSPGREGQGEKLFF
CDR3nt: TGCGCCAGCAGCCCGGGCCGGGAAGGGCAAGGTGAAAAACTGTTTTTT

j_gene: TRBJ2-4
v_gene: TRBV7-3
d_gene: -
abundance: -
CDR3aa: CASSVTGGGLSENIQYF
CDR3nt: TGTGCCAGCAGCGTTACAGGGGGGGGATTGTCGGAAAACATTCAGTACTTC

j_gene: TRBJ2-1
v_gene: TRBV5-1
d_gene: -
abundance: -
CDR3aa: CASSFEGGLSYNEQFF
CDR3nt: TGCGCCAGCAGCTTCGAAGGAGGTCTCTCCTACAATGAGCAGTTCTTC

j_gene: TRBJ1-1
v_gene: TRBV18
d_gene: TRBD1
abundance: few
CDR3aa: CASSPGQGARTEAFF
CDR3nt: TGTGCCAGCTCACCAGGACAGGGGGCTCGGACTGAAGCTTTCTTT

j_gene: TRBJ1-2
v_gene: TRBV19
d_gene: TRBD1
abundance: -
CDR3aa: CASSPDREVDYGYTF
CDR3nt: TGTGCCAGTAGTCCCGACAGGGAGGTCGACTATGGCTACACCTTC

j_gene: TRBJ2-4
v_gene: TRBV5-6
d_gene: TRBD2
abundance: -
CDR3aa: CASSSVGLAGGEAQYF
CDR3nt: TGTGCCAGCAGCTCGGTTGGACTAGCGGGAGGAGAGGCTCAGTACTTC

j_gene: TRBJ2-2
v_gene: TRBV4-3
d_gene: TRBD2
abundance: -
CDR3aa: CASSQDPLAEDTGELFF
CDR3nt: TGCGCCAGCAGCCAAGACCCCCTAGCGGAGGACACCGGGGAGCTGTTTTTT

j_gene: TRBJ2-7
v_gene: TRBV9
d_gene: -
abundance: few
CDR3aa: CASSLLSDSYEQYF
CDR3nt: TGTGCCAGCAGCCTGCTAAGCGACTCCTACGAGCAGTACTTC

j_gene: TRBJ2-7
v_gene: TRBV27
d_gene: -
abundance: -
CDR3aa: CASSLSRFNEQYF
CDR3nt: TGTGCCAGCAGTTTATCGAGGTTCAACGAGCAGTACTTC

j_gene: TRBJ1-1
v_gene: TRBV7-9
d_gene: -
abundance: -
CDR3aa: CASSLSQYTEAFF
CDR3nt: TGTGCCAGCAGCTTAAGTCAGTACACTGAAGCTTTCTTT

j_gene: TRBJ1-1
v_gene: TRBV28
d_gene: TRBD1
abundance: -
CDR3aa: CASNRQGNTEAFF
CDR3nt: TGTGCCAGCAATCGACAGGGGAACACTGAAGCTTTCTTT

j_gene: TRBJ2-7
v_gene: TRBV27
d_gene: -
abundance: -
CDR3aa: CASSLYGGAYEQYF
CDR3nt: TGTGCCAGCAGTTTGTACGGAGGGGCCTACGAGCAGTACTTC

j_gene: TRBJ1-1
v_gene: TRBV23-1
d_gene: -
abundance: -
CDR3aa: CASSQSYRGSTEAFF
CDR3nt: TGCGCCAGCAGTCAATCTTATAGGGGGAGCACTGAAGCTTTCTTT

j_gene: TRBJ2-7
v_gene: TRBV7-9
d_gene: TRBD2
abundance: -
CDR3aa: CASSQLAGRGLDEQYF
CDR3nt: TGCGCCAGCAGCCAACTAGCGGGCCGAGGTTTGGACGAGCAGTACTTC

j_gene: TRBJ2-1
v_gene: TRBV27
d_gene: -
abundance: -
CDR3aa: CASSPSRGGTTSYNEQFF
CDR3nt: TGTGCCAGCAGTCCTAGTCGGGGAGGAACCACCTCCTACAATGAGCAGTTCTTC

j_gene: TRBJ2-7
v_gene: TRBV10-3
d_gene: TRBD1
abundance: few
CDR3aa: CAISAGTVRGYEQYF
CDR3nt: TGTGCCATCAGTGCTGGGACAGTAAGAGGCTACGAGCAGTACTTC

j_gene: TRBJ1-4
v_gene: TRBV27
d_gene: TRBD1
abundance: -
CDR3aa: CASRPGTVAEKLFF
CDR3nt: TGTGCCAGCAGACCCGGGACAGTAGCTGAAAAACTGTTTTTT